The 13 T cell receptor beta chains listed next were all sequenced from one sample in a study of blood T cell repertoires in COVID-19. Libraries were prepared by immunoSEQ multiplex PCR; TCRdb keeps only in-frame clonotypes and omits some of them. In the table there are about 160,000 clones, roughly 81% of which are singletons. Sequencing was performed on peripheral blood. The receptor set was obtained from a man aged 40-49 years with acute or convalescent COVID-19.

In regard to this clone: Other DNA sequences in the sample encode the same CDR3. The chain employs TRBV5-1 and TRBJ2-7; D gene unclear. CDR3 size: 13 residues. Per the germline V gene, CDR1 is SGHRS and CDR2 is YFSETQ. V lost 0 bases to trimming and J lost 2 bases, with 6 bases between them. CDR3 in DNA: TGCGCCAGCAGCTTGGCCGGTACCTACGAGCAGTACTTC. Protein: CASSLAGTYEQYF.

The chain joins TRBV11-2 to TRBJ2-3, with D possibly being TRBD1 (6 bases). Germline CDR1 is SGHAT and CDR2 is FQNNGV. This CDR3 contains 14 residues. Trimming left V 0 bases short and J 8 bases short, with 12 bases between. CDR3 sequence: CASSLDYAQGTQYF. CDR3 coding DNA: TGTGCCAGCAGCTTAGATTACGCACAGGGTACGCAGTATTTT.

The rearrangement links TRBV5-1 to TRBJ2-3, with 8 bases matching TRBD1. After removal of 4 bases from V and 4 bases from J, the junction contained 11 bases not matched to a gene. The CDR3 loop spans 16 amino acids. Per the germline V gene, CDR1 is SGHRS and CDR2 is YFSETQ. The CDR3 reads CASSHDETGVPDTQYF. The CDR3 nucleotides are TGCGCCAGCAGCCACGATGAGACAGGGGTTCCAGATACGCAGTATTTT.

The chain links TRBV3-1 (or the pseudogene TRBV3-2) to TRBJ1-2, with D possibly being TRBD1 (6 bases). The V gene's germline CDR1 is LGHDT and CDR2 YNNKEL (reference sequence). CDR3 length: 13 amino acids. Trimming removed 4 bases from V and 8 bases from J, with 14 bases in between. DNA of the CDR3: TGTGCCAGCAGCCCCAGGGGAGCTGGCGGCTACACCTTC. The encoded protein is CASSPRGAGGYTF.

The rearrangement uses TRBV9 and TRBJ1-1; D may be TRBD1 (6 bases). V was cut by 1 base and J by 1 base, with 11 bases left in between. Germline lookup yields CDR1 SGDLS and CDR2 YYNGEE. CDR3 size: 15 residues. The DNA for the CDR3 is TGTGCCAGCAGCGTATTTGGGGGACAGAACACTGAAGCTTTCTTT. It yields the protein CASSVFGGQNTEAFF.

V usage is TRBV5-1 and J usage is TRBJ2-3, with TRBD2 matching 10 bases. CDR1 is SGHRS and CDR2 is YFSETQ in the germline V gene. Trimming cost V 4 bases and J 0 bases; bases outside gene matches: 8. The length of the CDR3 is 17 residues. This CDR3 reads CASSTSLAGGSTDTQYF. In DNA form, the CDR3 reads TGCGCCAGCAGCACCAGTTTAGCGGGGGGAAGCACAGATACGCAGTATTTT.

CDR3 protein: CATSREASGAYEQYF. The CDR3 region has the DNA TGTGCCACCAGCAGAGAGGCAAGCGGGGCCTACGAGCAGTACTTC. V usage is TRBV15 and J usage is TRBJ2-7; TRBD2 matches at 7 bases. The CDR3 is 15 residues long. With 0 bases clipped from V and 2 bases from J, the junction kept 4 bases outside the gene matches. CDR1 and CDR2 (germline): LNHNV, YYDKDF (reference sequence).

V is TRBV28 and J is TRBJ1-2, with 8 positions matching TRBD1. The ends lost 6 bases at V and 5 bases at J; junction bases unmatched: 2. This CDR3 is 12 amino acids long. In germline, CDR1 is MDHEN, CDR2 SYDVKM. CDR3 DNA: TGTGCCAGCAGGCAGGGGGCTTATGGCTACACCTTC. Protein: CASRQGAYGYTF.

The chain links TRBV6-1 to TRBJ2-1, with a possible D match to TRBD2 (5 bases). The germline gives CDR1 MNHNS, CDR2 SASEGT. Trimming removed 2 bases at V and 6 bases at J, with 11 bases between. The CDR3 loop spans 14 amino acids. The CDR3 here is CASSELSGSNEQFF. The DNA for the CDR3 is TGTGCCAGCAGTGAACTCAGTGGGAGCAATGAGCAGTTCTTC.

The V and J genes are TRBV6-5 and TRBJ1-6, with D uncertain. The V end was cut by 7 bases, the J end by 5 bases, with 9 bases between. The germline gives CDR1 MNHEY, CDR2 SVGAGI. The CDR3 consists of 13 residues. The CDR3 coding sequence is TGTGCCAGCACCGGGATCAATAATTCACCCCTCCACTTT. Translation: CASTGINNSPLHF.

The chain uses TRBV19 and TRBJ2-3; TRBD1 is a possible D gene (5 bases). The CDR3 runs to 15 residues. The V gene's germline CDR1 is LNHDA and CDR2 SQIVND (reference sequence). V was pared by 3 bases and J by 4 bases, with 14 bases between. In DNA, the CDR3 is TGTGCCAGTAGTATGGGGCAGGGTGGTGCAGATACGCAGTATTTT. Translating gives CASSMGQGGADTQYF.

This clone was picked up one time. The limits of the CDR3 on the DNA are not certain, so only TCRdb's listed CDR3 is given. The chain has TRBV21-1 and TRBJ2-3; TRBD2, as called in the table, went unchecked against the DNA. TRBV21-1 is a recognized pseudogene. The CDR3 contains 13 residues when both ends are counted. This chain's CDR3 is CARVAGGTDTQYF.

This chain connects TRBV11-3 to TRBJ2-2, with TRBD1 matching over 8 bases. The germline V gene has CDR1 SGHNT and CDR2 YENEEA. CDR3 length equals 16 residues. Unmatched junction bases numbered 9, after V lost 0 bases and J lost 9 bases. CDR3 sequence (DNA): TGTGCCAGCAGCTTAGATTCGACAGGGGTGGCCCGGGAGCTGTTTTTT. Amino acid sequence: CASSLDSTGVARELFF.